The following is a TCR beta chain sequence with its context. This specimen belongs to a study of chronic HIV infection and antiretroviral therapy. The CDR3 has 14 amino acids. With 4 bases removed from V and 4 bases from J, the gap between germline ends came to 12 bases. Germline lookup yields CDR1 SGHRS and CDR2 YFSETQ. Each CDR3 protein gets one entry after TCRdb re-called the 5' RACE reads with MiXCR. The data contain about 31,000 distinct CDR3 sequences, about 8.6% of them singletons. The chain uses TRBV5-1 and TRBJ1-5; a possible D gene is TRBD1 (5 bases). The clonotype comes from an adult who had HIV and had not received antiretroviral therapy, or was an uninfected healthy control (not recorded which). Sequencing used peripheral blood. The CDR3 DNA reads TGCGCCAGCAGCCCTGGGGGGAAGAATCAGCCCCAGCATTTT. Amino acid sequence: CASSPGGKNQPQHF.